This T cell receptor beta chain was captured in a study of graft-versus-host responses after intestinal transplantation. Overall study context: Recipients had multivisceral, liver-intestinal, or isolated intestinal transplants. Anti-thymocyte globulin was used for induction in all recipients, who then took tacrolimus and steroids for about three years.

CDR1 and CDR2 from the germline V gene are SGDLS and YYNGEE. With 0 bases removed from V and 3 bases from J, the gap between germline ends came to 13 bases. CDR3 length equals 15 residues. Method: immunoSEQ multiplex PCR; TCRdb's copy keeps in-frame clones and lacks some. Found here are approximately 97,000 clones, roughly 91% of them singletons; the top ten hold roughly 0.17%. Regarding this clone: The antigen is undetermined.

Sequenced material: unstimulated CD4+ T cells sorted from spleen or lymph node cells, taken before transplant. This TCR was recovered from a human donor who was the organ donor for an intestinal transplant. The chain has TRBV9 and TRBJ2-7; tentative D call: TRBD1 (6 bases). CDR3 bases: TGTGCCAGCAGCGTAGAACAGGGCGGACGCTACGAGCAGTACTTC. Its protein is CASSVEQGGRYEQYF.